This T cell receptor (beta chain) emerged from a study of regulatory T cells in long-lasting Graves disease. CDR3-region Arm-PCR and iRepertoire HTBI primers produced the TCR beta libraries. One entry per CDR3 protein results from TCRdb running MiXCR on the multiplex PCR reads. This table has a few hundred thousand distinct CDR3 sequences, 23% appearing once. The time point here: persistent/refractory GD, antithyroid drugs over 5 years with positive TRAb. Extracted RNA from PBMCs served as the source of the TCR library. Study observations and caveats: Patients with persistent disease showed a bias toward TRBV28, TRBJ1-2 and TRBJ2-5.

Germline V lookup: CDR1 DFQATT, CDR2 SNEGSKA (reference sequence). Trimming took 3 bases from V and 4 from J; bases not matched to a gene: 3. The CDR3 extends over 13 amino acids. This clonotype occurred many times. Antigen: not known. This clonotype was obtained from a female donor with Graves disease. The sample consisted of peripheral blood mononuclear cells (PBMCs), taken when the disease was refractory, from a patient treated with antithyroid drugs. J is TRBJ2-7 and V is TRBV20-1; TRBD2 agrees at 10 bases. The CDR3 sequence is CSASASGSYEQYF. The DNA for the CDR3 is TGCAGTGCTAGTGCTAGCGGGAGTTACGAGCAGTACTTC.